Sequencing of this TCR beta chain was carried out in a study of CD8 T cells in Susac syndrome. TCR beta sequencing was performed on blood CD8+ and CD4+ T cells. The multiple sclerosis control group consisted of treatment-naive patients whose relapsing-remitting disease, which was either stable or active, fulfilled revised McDonald criteria. TEMRA cells were FACS-enriched, and CD8+ and CD4+ T cells were isolated negatively. Between the trimmed V and J ends, which lost 0 bases and 5 bases, there was a span of 10 bases. CDR3 size: 15 residues. Germline assignment: CDR1 LNHNV and CDR2 YYDKDF (reference sequence). An amount of RNA that ranged from roughly 0.5 to 1 ug was reverse transcribed with random hexamers. An immunoSEQ multiplex PCR amplified TCR beta CDR3 over 54 Vbeta and 13 Jbeta. MiXCR, applied by TCRdb to the immunoSEQ multiplex PCR reads, yields one record per CDR3 protein. The sample shows more than 200,000 distinct CDR3 sequences, about 94% of them seen only once.

The TCR originated in a human donor with multiple sclerosis. The specimen sequenced was CD8+ T cells from PBMCs. The chain is built from TRBV15 and TRBJ1-4; D not resolved. The DNA of the CDR3 is TGTGCCACCAGCAGAGATTTCGGGTTAAATGAAAAACTGTTTTTT. Its protein product is CATSRDFGLNEKLFF.